Each of the 13 T cell receptor beta chains below was sequenced from the same sample in a study of T cell responses to AZD1222 COVID-19 vaccine. The table came from immunoSEQ multiplex PCR; TCRdb's copy has only in-frame clones and leaves some out. The repertoire has 160,000 or so clones, over 80% of them found once; the top ten carry 1.5% to 2%. Sequencing was performed on peripheral blood, taken on day 0 of AZD1222 vaccination. All receptors come from an adult in good health.

The V and J genes are TRBV13 and TRBJ2-3; possibly TRBD1 for D (5 bases). Trimming left V 2 bases short and J 0 bases short, with 21 bases between. Germline-derived CDR1 and CDR2 are PRHDT and FYEKMQ (reference sequence). CDR3 length equals 19 residues. The CDR3 is CASSLFATWTTPSTDTQYF. The CDR3 nucleotides read TGTGCCAGCAGCTTATTTGCGACTTGGACAACGCCTAGCACAGATACGCAGTATTTT. Supplemented by reference TRBV13 and TRBJ2-3, the full variable domain reads AAGVIQSPRHLIKEKRETATLKCYPIPRHDTVYWYQQGPGQDPQFLISFYEKMQSDKGSIPDRFSAQQFSDYHSELNMSSLELGDSALYFCASSLFATWTTPSTDTQYFGPGTRLTVL.

V is TRBV3-1 (or the pseudogene TRBV3-2) and J is TRBJ1-1, with 7 bases aligning to TRBD1. The CDR3 runs 14 residues. Trimming took 1 base from V and 3 from J; bases not matched to a gene: 2. From germline, CDR1 is LGHDT and CDR2 YNNKEL (reference sequence). The CDR3 here is CASSQVTGYTEAFF. The CDR3 DNA sequence: TGTGCCAGCAGCCAAGTGACAGGGTACACTGAAGCTTTCTTT.

V usage is TRBV19 and J usage is TRBJ2-5; 11 bases are shared with TRBD2. The V segment lost 3 bases and the J segment 5 bases; nucleotides outside the gene matches: 2. In germline, CDR1 is LNHDA, CDR2 SQIVND (reference sequence). CDR3 size: 14 residues. CDR3 DNA sequence: TGTGCCAGTAGTATGACTAGCGGGATGGAGACCCAGTACTTC. Protein: CASSMTSGMETQYF.

V usage is TRBV5-6 and J usage is TRBJ1-5; D might be TRBD1 (5 bases). The CDR3 has 17 amino acids. Germline V CDR1 and CDR2: SGHDT, YYEEEE. Trimming removed 1 base at V and 0 bases at J, with 14 bases between. The CDR3 protein is CASSLRIGTLSNQPQHF. The CDR3 DNA is TGTGCCAGCAGCTTGAGAATCGGGACGCTTAGCAATCAGCCCCAGCATTTT.

V gene TRBV24-1 combines with J gene TRBJ2-3; D possibly corresponds to TRBD1 (6 bases). Germline V gene lookup returns CDR1 KGHDR and CDR2 SFDVKD. Trimming removed 4 bases at V and 4 bases at J, with 17 bases between. There are 16 residues in the CDR3. CDR3 amino acids: CATSDPTGRGADTQYF. CDR3 nucleotide sequence: TGTGCCACCAGTGACCCTACAGGGAGAGGGGCAGATACGCAGTATTTT.

The J gene is TRBJ2-7, the V gene TRBV5-1; D ambiguous. Germline CDR1 SGHRS, CDR2 YFSETQ. Trimming removed 5 bases at V and 3 bases at J, with 9 bases between. The CDR3 loop spans 12 amino acids. CDR3: CASRYDGYEQYF. In nucleotides, the CDR3 is TGCGCCAGCAGATACGACGGCTACGAGCAGTACTTC.

The rearrangement links TRBV6-5 to TRBJ2-1; TRBD2 aligns across 7 bases. The CDR3 loop spans 15 amino acids. Germline loops: CDR1 MNHEY, CDR2 SVGAGI. V lost 5 bases and J lost 5; bases outside the gene matches: 9. CDR3 protein: CASSPPGLIDNEQFF. In DNA form, the CDR3 reads TGTGCCAGCAGTCCTCCGGGACTAATAGACAATGAGCAGTTCTTC.

This sequence joins TRBV7-9 and TRBJ1-1, with D tentatively TRBD1 (5 bases). CDR3 length: 14 amino acids. Germline V lookup: CDR1 SEHNR, CDR2 FQNEAQ (reference sequence). The V gene lost 5 bases and the J gene lost 2 bases, with 12 bases spanning the gap. The CDR3 loop is CASSPRDGNTEAFF. The CDR3 bases are TGTGCCAGCAGCCCCCGGGACGGAAACACTGAAGCTTTCTTT.

The V gene is TRBV3-1 (or the pseudogene TRBV3-2), the J gene TRBJ1-3; possible D gene TRBD1, 5 bases. The germline gives CDR1 LGHDT, CDR2 YNNKEL (reference sequence). V shed 1 base and J shed 0 bases, with 7 bases lying between them. The CDR3 contains 15 residues. This CDR3 reads CASSQGQHSGNTIYF. The CDR3 bases are TGTGCCAGCAGCCAAGGACAGCACTCTGGAAACACCATATATTTT.

The chain recombines TRBV6-4 with TRBJ1-6; no clear D gene. V was trimmed by 4 bases and J by 7 bases, leaving 8 bases between them. Germline assignment: CDR1 MRHNA and CDR2 SNTAGT. The CDR3 has 13 residues. CDR3: CASSGTGNSPLHF. In nucleotides, the CDR3 is TGTGCCAGCAGTGGCACGGGGAATTCACCCCTCCACTTT.

The chain employs TRBV7-9 and TRBJ2-5; D gene unclear. Germline V CDR1 and CDR2: SEHNR, FQNEAQ (reference sequence). This CDR3 spans 14 amino acids. V dropped 4 bases and J dropped 7 bases, with 16 bases sitting between them. This CDR3 is CASSSRRPLGTQYF. The CDR3 region has the DNA TGTGCCAGCAGCTCCCGACGGCCCCTCGGGACCCAGTACTTC. Filled out from reference TRBV7-9 and TRBJ2-5, the complete variable domain reads DTGVSQNPRHKITKRGQNVTFRCDPISEHNRLYWYRQTLGQGPEFLTYFQNEAQLEKSRLLSDRFSAERPKGSFSTLEIQRTEQGDSAMYLCASSSRRPLGTQYFGPGTRLLVL.

V usage is TRBV5-4 and J usage is TRBJ2-7; TRBD2 is a possible D gene (5 bases). Trimming cost V 0 bases and J 6 bases, with 13 bases left between them. Germline-derived CDR1 and CDR2 are SGHNT and YYREEE (reference sequence). The CDR3 consists of 14 residues. The chain's CDR3 is CASSLGGELGEQYF. CDR3 sequence (DNA): TGTGCCAGCAGCTTGGGTGGGGAGTTGGGCGAGCAGTACTTC.

J is TRBJ2-7 and V is TRBV19; the match to TRBD1 covers 7 bases. V shed 5 bases, J shed 2 bases, and the junction held 9 bases outside the gene matches. The CDR3 is made up of 15 amino acids. Per the germline V gene, CDR1 is LNHDA and CDR2 is SQIVND (reference sequence). The CDR3 sequence is CASSVKGTAPYEQYF. As DNA, the CDR3 is TGTGCCAGTAGTGTAAAAGGGACAGCCCCCTACGAGCAGTACTTC.